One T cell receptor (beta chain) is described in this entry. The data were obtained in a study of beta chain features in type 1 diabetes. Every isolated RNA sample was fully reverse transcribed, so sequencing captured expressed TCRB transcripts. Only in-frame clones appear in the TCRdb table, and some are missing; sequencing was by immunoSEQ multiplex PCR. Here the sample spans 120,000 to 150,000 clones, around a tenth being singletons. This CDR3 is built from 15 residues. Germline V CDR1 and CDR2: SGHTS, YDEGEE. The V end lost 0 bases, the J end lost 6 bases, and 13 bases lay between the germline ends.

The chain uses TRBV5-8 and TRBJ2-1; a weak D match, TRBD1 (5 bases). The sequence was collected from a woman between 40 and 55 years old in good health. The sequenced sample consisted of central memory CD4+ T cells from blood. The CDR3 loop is CASSLEGDPRNEQFF. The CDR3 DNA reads TGTGCCAGCAGCTTGGAAGGGGATCCGCGCAATGAGCAGTTCTTC.